Below are 32 T cell receptor beta chains sequenced from a single sample in a study of identical twins. TCRdb re-analysed the 5' RACE reads in MiXCR, keeping a single row per CDR3 protein. This table holds about 250,000 distinct CDR3 sequences, about 8.5% found once. This sample was also put to use in a study of yellow fever vaccine responses in identical twins.

Sequencing was done on a sample of CD8+ T cells sorted from blood. Receptor source: a woman aged 18 to 35 in good health.

This chain uses TRBV12-3 or TRBV12-4 with TRBJ1-1, with D perhaps matching TRBD1 (6 bases). V lost 3 bases to trimming and J lost 3 bases, with 14 bases between them. This CDR3 comprises 15 residues. The CDR3 protein is CASSLGGGPHTEAFF. In nucleotides, the CDR3 is TGTGCCAGCAGTTTGGGGGGGGGCCCACACACTGAAGCTTTCTTT.

Details on this clonotype: This may be a read error: a much more frequent sequence differs by one nucleotide. The chain has TRBV24-1 and TRBJ2-6; a weak D match, TRBD1 (6 bases). V gave up 2 bases and J gave up 0 bases, with 13 bases separating them. The CDR3 contains 18 residues. Germline-derived CDR1 and CDR2 are KGHDR and SFDVKD. CDR3 bases: TGTGCCACCAGTGATTCCGGGACAAGGGACTCTGGGGCCAACGTCCTGACTTTC. As protein: CATSDSGTRDSGANVLTF.

This clonotype was counted a few times. V is TRBV7-2 and J is TRBJ2-7; TRBD2 matches at 10 bases. V trimming: 1 base; J trimming: 7 bases; junction bases outside the gene matches: 7. The CDR3 covers 15 residues. Germline values: CDR1 SGHTA, CDR2 FQGNSA. CDR3 bases: TGTGCCAGCAGCTTAGGGCCTAGCGGGAGTGGAGAGCAGTACTTC. It is translated as CASSLGPSGSGEQYF.

This clonotype was observed at least ten times. The chain carries TRBV20-1 and TRBJ2-7; D possibly uses TRBD1 or TRBD2 (5 bases each). Trimming pared 6 bases from V and 3 bases from J, leaving 27 bases between. The CDR3 has 17 residues. Germline V gene lookup returns CDR1 DFQATT and CDR2 SNEGSKA (reference sequence). CDR3: CSARSIDAVEGYYEQYF. The CDR3 DNA reads as TGCAGTGCGCGCTCCATCGACGCCGTCGAGGGGTACTACGAGCAGTACTTC.

The table lists this clonotype with a few counts. The chain recombines TRBV20-1 with TRBJ2-7, with D possibly being TRBD2 (5 bases). Germline V gene data show CDR1 as DFQATT and CDR2 as SNEGSKA (reference sequence). The CDR3 contains 15 residues. Trimming cost V 3 bases and J 1 base, with 16 bases left between them. The CDR3 spells CSARGIDYPSYEQYF. The CDR3 DNA is TGCAGTGCTAGGGGGATCGACTACCCTTCCTACGAGCAGTACTTC.

This rearrangement joins TRBV7-9 to TRBJ1-5; D gene uncertain. The CDR3 extends over 15 amino acids. Germline loops: CDR1 SEHNR, CDR2 FQNEAQ (reference sequence). The ends were cut back, 4 bases at V and 3 bases at J, with 13 bases in the middle. Here the CDR3 DNA reads TGTGCCAGCAGCTCTAACAAGGAATTCAATCAGCCCCAGCATTTT. This translates into CASSSNKEFNQPQHF.

This clonotype was detected only a few times. This chain uses TRBV20-1 with TRBJ2-1, with a weak D call TRBD1 (5 bases). Germline V CDR1 and CDR2: DFQATT, SNEGSKA (reference sequence). V lost 1 base to trimming and J lost 10 bases, with 14 bases between them. The CDR3 contains 13 residues. CDR3 loop: CSARAWTKVEQFF. CDR3 DNA sequence: TGCAGTGCTAGAGCTTGGACAAAGGTGGAGCAGTTCTTC.

V gene TRBV18 combines with J gene TRBJ2-3; perhaps D is TRBD1 or TRBD2 (6 bases each). Per the germline V gene, CDR1 is KGHSH and CDR2 is LQKENI. The CDR3 is 15 residues long. Deletions cut 3 bases from V and 1 base from J, with 11 bases between. CDR3: CASSPEGGGTDTQYF. CDR3 DNA: TGTGCCAGCTCACCCGAGGGGGGTGGCACAGATACGCAGTATTTT.

The sample holds a few counts of this clonotype. The CDR3 nucleotides are TGTGCCAGCGGTGATAATTCCAATCAGCCCCAGCATTTT. It translates to CASGDNSNQPQHF. This chain connects TRBV7-9 to TRBJ1-5; D is unclear. The CDR3 length is 13 residues. Germline CDR1 is SEHNR and CDR2 is FQNEAQ (reference sequence). Trimming removed 8 bases at V and 3 bases at J, with 11 bases between. The full variable domain, its missing parts supplied by reference TRBV7-9 and TRBJ1-5, is DTGVSQNPRHKITKRGQNVTFRCDPISEHNRLYWYRQTLGQGPEFLTYFQNEAQLEKSRLLSDRFSAERPKGSFSTLEIQRTEQGDSAMYLCASGDNSNQPQHFGDGTRLSIL.

This chain links TRBV11-2 with TRBJ2-5; no reliable D call. The V and J ends lost 2 bases and 0 bases respectively, with 10 bases between them. This CDR3 comprises 15 residues. Germline values: CDR1 SGHAT, CDR2 FQNNGV. The CDR3 nucleotides are TGTGCCAGCAGCTTAAGGCCAGCTTACCAAGAGACCCAGTACTTC. This encodes CASSLRPAYQETQYF.

This clonotype was detected many times. The V gene is TRBV3-1, the J gene TRBJ2-2, with D maybe TRBD2 (6 bases). The CDR3 is made up of 13 amino acids. The V end was cut by 4 bases, the J end by 6 bases, with 9 bases between. Per germline, CDR1 LGHDT and CDR2 YNNKEL (reference sequence). The CDR3 loop reads CASSPGLAGELFF. The CDR3 nucleotides are TGTGCCAGCAGCCCGGGACTTGCCGGGGAGCTGTTTTTT.

This clonotype was counted a few times. The chain combines TRBV7-9 with TRBJ1-6; D may be TRBD1 (6 bases). The CDR3 contains 15 residues. Between the trimmed V and J ends, which lost 5 bases and 6 bases, there was a span of 14 bases. Germline CDR1 is SEHNR and CDR2 is FQNEAQ (reference sequence). The CDR3 sequence is CASSSNREANSPLHF. CDR3 nucleotides: TGTGCCAGCAGCAGTAACAGGGAAGCTAATTCACCCCTCCACTTT. Variable domain in full (rest from reference TRBV7-9 and TRBJ1-6): DTGVSQNPRHKITKRGQNVTFRCDPISEHNRLYWYRQTLGQGPEFLTYFQNEAQLEKSRLLSDRFSAERPKGSFSTLEIQRTEQGDSAMYLCASSSNREANSPLHFGNGTRLTVT.

The chain joins TRBV11-1 to TRBJ2-1, with 8 nucleotides matching TRBD1. Per the germline V gene, CDR1 is SGHAT and CDR2 is FQDESV (reference sequence). The ends lost 0 bases at V and 3 bases at J; junction bases unmatched: 22. The CDR3 loop spans 22 amino acids. CDR3 sequence (DNA): TGTGCCAGCAGCTTAGCGAGGTATGCAGGACAGGGAAATGTGCAGGTCTACAATGAGCAGTTCTTC. This translates into CASSLARYAGQGNVQVYNEQFF.

This clonotype was found a few times. The chain is built from TRBV7-3 and TRBJ2-3; 11 nucleotides align to TRBD2. The V and J ends lost 5 bases and 3 bases, in that order; junction bases with no gene match: 4. The CDR3 has 15 amino acids. Germline V gene data show CDR1 as SGHTA and CDR2 as FQGTGA. CDR3 sequence reads: CASSTGTSGTDTQYF. CDR3 in DNA: TGTGCCAGCAGCACCGGGACTAGCGGTACAGATACGCAGTATTTT.

The genes are TRBV27 and TRBJ2-7; the D gene is possibly TRBD1 (6 bases). This CDR3 region has 15 residues. Germline loops: CDR1 MNHEY, CDR2 SMNVEV (reference sequence). Trimming stripped 0 bases from V and 5 bases from J, with 14 bases between. CDR3 region: CASSLSNGRGNEQYF. The CDR3, as DNA: TGTGCCAGCAGTTTATCGAATGGCAGGGGAAACGAGCAGTACTTC.

The V gene is TRBV25-1, the J gene TRBJ1-5; D is unresolved. With 3 bases removed from V and 3 bases from J, the gap between germline ends came to 9 bases. The CDR3 loop spans 14 amino acids. Per germline, CDR1 MGHDK and CDR2 SYGVNS. The CDR3 here is CASSEAGANQPQHF. CDR3 coding DNA: TGTGCCAGCAGTGAGGCGGGCGCCAATCAGCCCCAGCATTTT.

This clonotype turned up a few times. The chain employs TRBV6-2 or TRBV6-3 and TRBJ2-1; unclear D gene. The V and J ends lost 2 bases and 4 bases respectively, with 6 bases between them. The CDR3 extends over 13 amino acids. Looked up from germline, CDR1 is MNHEY and CDR2 is SVGEGT. CDR3 region: CASSYGRYNEQFF. DNA for the CDR3: TGTGCCAGCAGTTACGGCCGATACAATGAGCAGTTCTTC.

V usage is TRBV4-3 and J usage is TRBJ2-5; D might be TRBD2 (6 bases). The CDR3 contains 17 residues. The V end lost 0 bases, the J end lost 1 base, and 15 bases lay between the germline ends. CDR1 is LGHNA and CDR2 is YSLEER in the germline V gene. The CDR3: CASSQDWNSGSQETQYF. CDR3 nucleotide sequence: TGCGCCAGCAGCCAAGATTGGAATAGCGGATCCCAAGAGACCCAGTACTTC.

The chain recombines TRBV11-2 with TRBJ2-7; the match to TRBD1 covers 11 bases. The CDR3 sequence is 17 residues long. V shed 3 bases, J shed 3 bases, and the junction held 10 bases outside the gene matches. CDR1 SGHAT and CDR2 FQNNGV come from the germline V gene. The CDR3 loop reads CASSFWGQGVSGYEQYF. The CDR3 nucleotides read TGTGCCAGCAGCTTTTGGGGACAGGGGGTATCTGGCTACGAGCAGTACTTC.

This chain links TRBV11-2 with TRBJ2-7, with TRBD2 matching 12 bases. The V gene's germline CDR1 is SGHAT and CDR2 FQNNGV. The CDR3 loop spans 16 amino acids. Unmatched junction bases numbered 8, after V lost 4 bases and J lost 4 bases. The CDR3 nucleotides read TGTGCCAGCAGCTCTACTGGACTAGCGGGACAATACGAGCAGTACTTC. Amino acids: CASSSTGLAGQYEQYF.

The gene calls are TRBV6-1 and TRBJ2-3, with 9 bases lining up with TRBD1. CDR1 is MNHNS and CDR2 is SASEGT in the germline V gene. The CDR3 totals 15 residues. Losses at the gene ends were 5 bases for V and 3 bases for J; bases not matched to a gene: 6. In DNA, the CDR3 is TGTGCCAGCAGTACCACAGGGGGCGGAACAGATACGCAGTATTTT. The encoded protein is CASSTTGGGTDTQYF.

The chain carries TRBV27 and TRBJ1-1; possible D gene TRBD1, 5 bases. Germline CDR1 and CDR2: MNHEY and SMNVEV (reference sequence). V lost 6 bases and J lost 3, with 8 bases in between. The CDR3 has 12 residues. Here the CDR3 reads CASRAGYTEAFF. Written as DNA, the CDR3 is TGTGCCAGCAGAGCAGGGTACACTGAAGCTTTCTTT.

This clonotype was found many times. The CDR3 sequence is CATSRDWTADDEQYF. In nucleotides, the CDR3 is TGTGCCACCAGCAGAGATTGGACAGCGGACGACGAGCAGTACTTC. V usage is TRBV15 and J usage is TRBJ2-7, with TRBD1 as a possible D gene (6 bases). V was cut by 0 bases and J by 5 bases, with 14 bases left in between. The CDR3 length is 15 residues. Germline V gene lookup returns CDR1 LNHNV and CDR2 YYDKDF (reference sequence).

This clonotype was recorded many times. The chain is built from TRBV27 and TRBJ2-1, with D possibly matching TRBD1 (5 bases). Trimming took off 4 bases at V and 4 bases at J, with 20 bases between the two ends. CDR1 is MNHEY and CDR2 is SMNVEV in the germline V gene (reference sequence). The CDR3 runs 17 residues. DNA for the CDR3: TGTGCCAGCAGTTCTCGGACAACTCCAACCCAATACAATGAGCAGTTCTTC. Translating gives CASSSRTTPTQYNEQFF.

This clonotype was observed once. A much larger clone differs by one base, so this may be a read error. This chain connects TRBV7-9 to TRBJ2-7; 7 bases are a match to TRBD1. V lost 5 bases, J lost 2 bases, and 6 bases stayed unmatched. The CDR3 is made up of 14 amino acids. Per germline, CDR1 SEHNR and CDR2 FQNEAQ (reference sequence). This CDR3 is CASSRDSPTYEQYF. In DNA form, the CDR3 reads TGTGCCAGCAGCCGGGACAGTCCCACCTACGAGCAGTACTTC.

This clonotype occurred a few times. The rearrangement uses TRBV2 and TRBJ2-5; D perhaps matches TRBD2 (5 bases). Germline V lookup: CDR1 SNHLY, CDR2 FYNNEI. The CDR3 has 14 residues. With 3 bases removed from V and 4 bases from J, the gap between germline ends came to 12 bases. The CDR3 loop is CASSDEGSGETQYF. CDR3 in DNA: TGTGCCAGCAGTGATGAAGGGAGTGGAGAGACCCAGTACTTC.

This clonotype turned up a few times. This chain connects TRBV5-4 to TRBJ1-1; TRBD1 matches 7 bases. The germline V gene encodes CDR1 SGHNT and CDR2 YYREEE (reference sequence). Germline trimming cut 5 bases from V and 1 base from J; bases unmatched to any gene: 5. The CDR3 has 14 amino acids. This CDR3 reads CASRGQLQNTEAFF. The CDR3 DNA is TGTGCCAGCAGGGGACAGCTACAGAACACTGAAGCTTTCTTT.

This clonotype occurred many times. V gene TRBV24-1 combines with J gene TRBJ2-3; D gene ambiguous. CDR3 length equals 11 residues. Germline-derived CDR1 and CDR2 are KGHDR and SFDVKD. With 1 base removed from V and 9 bases from J, the gap between germline ends came to 4 bases. CDR3 residues: CATSDFDTQYF. The CDR3 DNA reads as TGTGCCACCAGTGATTTTGACACGCAGTATTTT.

This clonotype was detected a few times. The chain recombines TRBV20-1 with TRBJ2-5, with a possible D match to TRBD2 (6 bases). Germline V gene sequence: CDR1 DFQATT, CDR2 SNEGSKA (reference sequence). The CDR3 covers 16 residues. Trimming removed 4 bases from V and 5 bases from J, with 23 bases in between. CDR3 protein: CSAKVPLGGLGETQYF. Written as DNA, the CDR3 is TGCAGTGCTAAGGTTCCTTTGGGGGGATTGGGGGAGACCCAGTACTTC.

This clonotype has a handful of counts. V usage is TRBV3-1 and J usage is TRBJ2-5; D is uncertain. Trimming removed 2 bases at V and 1 base at J, with 8 bases between. Germline CDR1 reads LGHDT; CDR2 reads YNNKEL (reference sequence). The CDR3 consists of 14 residues. The CDR3: CASSQSAVQETQYF. The CDR3 DNA reads TGTGCCAGCAGCCAATCCGCGGTCCAAGAGACCCAGTACTTC.

The J gene is TRBJ2-7, the V gene TRBV27; TRBD2 matches 9 bases. Germline V gene data show CDR1 as MNHEY and CDR2 as SMNVEV (reference sequence). J was trimmed by 3 bases and V by 3 bases; bases with no gene match: 9. CDR3 length: 16 amino acids. The CDR3 sequence: CASSFGAQTSGYEQYF. The DNA for the CDR3 is TGTGCCAGCAGTTTCGGGGCGCAGACTAGCGGCTACGAGCAGTACTTC.

This clonotype was seen ten or more times. The chain uses TRBV7-2 and TRBJ2-5, with 7 nucleotides matching TRBD2. After removal of 7 bases from V and 2 bases from J, the junction contained 7 bases not matched to a gene. This CDR3 is built from 14 residues. The V gene's germline CDR1 is SGHTA and CDR2 FQGNSA. CDR3 DNA: TGTGCCAGCAACGAGGCGGGAGTACAAGAGACCCAGTACTTC. It translates to CASNEAGVQETQYF.